This passage covers 28 T cell receptor beta chains from one sample sequenced in a study of T cell clonality in common variable immunodeficiency. TCRdb's copy holds only in-frame clones and misses some; the assay was immunoSEQ multiplex PCR. This sample has about 30,000 clones and no singletons, with roughly 5.9% in the ten largest. Study-level results: Fewer deletions and N-nucleotide insertions were reportedly seen in common variable immunodeficiency TCR beta sequences.

These receptors' antigens are unknown. Sequenced material: peripheral blood mononuclear cells. The receptors were sampled from a human donor with common variable immunodeficiency.

In the case of this clone: The read stops 3 residues short of the end of the CDR3; the missing end is completed from the germline J gene. This chain joins TRBV11-2 and TRBJ2-7; no clear D. The CDR3 length is 13 residues. Trimming stripped 6 bases from V and 2 bases from J, with 11 bases between. The germline V gene encodes CDR1 SGHAT and CDR2 FQNNGV. The sequenced CDR3 bases are TGTGCCAGCAGTCTGTCAGGAACCTACGAG. This sequence encodes CASSLSGTYE. From start to end, the CDR3 is CASSLSGTYEQYF.

A remark on this clone: The CDR3 is cut off 3 residues early in the read; its end comes from the germline J gene. V and J are TRBV11-3 and TRBJ1-2; the D gene is possibly TRBD1 (6 bases). The CDR3 is 15 residues long. CDR1 is SGHNT, CDR2 YENEEA, per germline. V shed 4 bases and J shed 2 bases, with 14 bases lying between them. This CDR3 reads CASSSTEGHNYGYTF. CDR3 DNA (partial): TGTGCCAGCAGCTCTACAGAGGGACACAACTATGGC.

In regard to this clone: The read gets to within 3 residues of the CDR3 end, and the germline J gene fills in the rest. The rearrangement links TRBV19 to TRBJ1-5; a weak D match, TRBD1 (5 bases). The ends were cut back, 4 bases at V and 4 bases at J, with 14 bases in the middle. This CDR3 comprises 15 residues. The germline CDR1 and CDR2 sequences are LNHDA and SQIVND (reference sequence). Incomplete CDR3 DNA: TGTGCCAGTAGTACCAGCCAGGGAAGTAATCAGCCC. Translating it yields CASSTSQGSNQP. The full CDR3 protein reads CASSTSQGSNQPQHF.

This clone appeared a few times. The read ends 3 residues before the CDR3 terminus; that terminus is restored from the germline J gene. The gene calls are TRBV20-1 and TRBJ2-1, with 11 bases fitting TRBD2. V trimming: 1 base; J trimming: 0 bases; junction bases outside the gene matches: 8. This CDR3 contains 18 residues. Germline V gives CDR1 DFQATT, CDR2 SNEGSKA (reference sequence). CDR3 sequence: CSARVVLAGGGSYNEQFF. The DNA read from the CDR3 is TGCAGTGCTAGAGTTGTGCTAGCGGGGGGCGGCTCCTACAATGAG.

Comments on this clone: Read coverage stops 3 residues before the CDR3 terminus; the germline J gene supplies the remainder. The chain has TRBV7-8 and TRBJ1-6; 8 positions match TRBD1. Trimming removed 5 bases from V and 7 bases from J; junction bases left unmatched: 7. Germline values: CDR1 SGHVS, CDR2 FQNEAQ. The CDR3 extends over 15 amino acids. The sequenced CDR3 bases are TGTGCCAGCAGCCCTGGACAGGGTGGCAATTCACCC. Amino acids: CASSPGQGGNSP. The whole CDR3 reads CASSPGQGGNSPLHF.

This clone has at least ten counts. Coverage ceases 3 residues before the CDR3 finishes, and the germline J gene fills in the end. The rearrangement uses TRBV7-2 and TRBJ1-2; 9 positions match TRBD1. V shed 5 bases and J 4 bases; nucleotides not matched to a gene: 8. Germline V gives CDR1 SGHTA, CDR2 FQGNSA. CDR3 length: 15 amino acids. The DNA read from the CDR3 is TGTGCCAGCAGCCGCATCCGGGACAGGGCCTATGGC. Translated: CASSRIRDRAYG. The entire CDR3 is CASSRIRDRAYGYTF.

As regards this clone: The read terminates 3 residues before the CDR3 end, so the remaining end is supplied by the germline J gene. The chain is built from TRBV7-6 and TRBJ1-2; unclear D gene. Germline-derived CDR1 and CDR2 are SGHVS and FNYEAQ. With 5 bases removed from V and 6 bases from J, the gap between germline ends came to 10 bases. CDR3 length equals 12 residues. The CDR3 spells CASSPDGDGYTF. The CDR3 bases that were read are TGTGCCAGCAGCCCGGACGGGGATGGC. Full variable domain (rest looked up from reference TRBV7-6 and TRBJ1-2): GAGVSQSPRYKVTKRGQDVALRCDPISGHVSLYWYRQALGQGPEFLTYFNYEAQQDKSGLPNDRFSAERPEGSISTLTIQRTEQRDSAMYRCASSPDGDGYTFGSGTRLTVV.

Of note for this clone: With the read ending 3 residues before the CDR3 end, the germline J gene is used to fill in that end. This chain uses TRBV5-6 with TRBJ2-1, with D possibly being TRBD2 (5 bases). Looked up from germline, CDR1 is SGHDT and CDR2 is YYEEEE. V lost 4 bases to trimming and J lost 8 bases, with 10 bases between them. The CDR3 has 12 residues. CDR3 in amino acids: CASSLLVHEQFF. The CDR3 bases that were read are TGTGCCAGCAGCCTACTAGTACATGAG.

This clone was observed a few times. The observed sequence ends 3 residues before the CDR3 terminus, with the missing tail filled in from the germline J gene. The genes are TRBV7-9 and TRBJ1-2, with D hard to call. CDR1 is SEHNR and CDR2 is FQNEAQ in the germline V gene (reference sequence). V was shortened by 5 bases and J by 0 bases, with 4 bases between the two germline ends. This CDR3 comprises 12 residues. CDR3 DNA (partial): TGTGCCAGCAGCGCGGCTAACTATGGC. The encoded protein is CASSAANYG. In full, the CDR3 reads CASSAANYGYTF. The complete variable domain, with remaining parts taken from reference TRBV7-9 and TRBJ1-2, reads DTGVSQNPRHKITKRGQNVTFRCDPISEHNRLYWYRQTLGQGPEFLTYFQNEAQLEKSRLLSDRFSAERPKGSFSTLEIQRTEQGDSAMYLCASSAANYGYTFGSGTRLTVV.

As regards this clone: The DNA ends 3 residues before the CDR3 does, and the rest of the CDR3 is filled in from the germline J gene. V is TRBV30 and J is TRBJ1-1; 8 bases line up with TRBD1. V shed 3 bases, J shed 4 bases, and the junction held 4 bases outside the gene matches. The germline V gene encodes CDR1 GTSNPN and CDR2 SVGIG (reference sequence). The CDR3 covers 13 residues. The CDR3 bases that were read are TGTGCCTGGAGGGAAACAGGGGGCACTGAA. Protein product: CAWRETGGTE. The entire CDR3 protein reads CAWRETGGTEAFF.

This clone was detected a few times. The read ends 3 residues shy of where the CDR3 ends; the end is completed using the germline J gene. The J gene is TRBJ1-1, the V gene TRBV5-1; the match to TRBD1 covers 8 bases. The CDR3 has 16 residues. The V gene's germline CDR1 is SGHRS and CDR2 YFSETQ. The junction had 8 bases not matched to a gene; V was cut back by 2 bases and J by 2 bases. CDR3 amino acids: CASSFSPGTGNTEAFF. The part of the CDR3 DNA that was read is TGCGCCAGCAGCTTTTCCCCCGGGACAGGAAACACTGAA.

The CDR3 here is CASSEGLGGQGGNEQFF. The sequenced part of the CDR3 DNA is TGTGCCAGCAGTGAAGGGCTTGGGGGACAGGGTGGAAATGAG. V and J are TRBV2 and TRBJ2-1; 9 bases are shared with TRBD1. The CDR3 is cut off 3 residues early in the read; its end comes from the germline J gene. CDR3 size: 17 residues. Germline-derived CDR1 and CDR2 are SNHLY and FYNNEI. Trimming removed 1 base from V and 7 bases from J; junction bases left unmatched: 11.

Note on this clone: The DNA ends 3 residues before the CDR3 does, and the rest of the CDR3 is filled in from the germline J gene. The chain joins TRBV6-1 to TRBJ1-5; possible D gene TRBD1, 5 bases. The CDR3 is 14 amino acids. CDR1 MNHNS and CDR2 SASEGT come from the germline V gene. Between the trimmed V and J ends, which lost 3 bases and 5 bases, there was a span of 11 bases. The covered CDR3 bases are TGTGCCAGCAGTGACTGGGGCGTGGATCAGCCC. Translated, it gives CASSDWGVDQP. The complete CDR3 sequence is CASSDWGVDQPQHF.

The table lists this clone with many counts. CDR3 sequence: CSAVNQDGGFYGYTF. The CDR3 DNA, read in part, is TGCAGTGCTGTGAACCAGGACGGGGGGTTCTATGGC. The chain joins TRBV20-1 to TRBJ1-2; a possible D gene is TRBD1 (5 bases). The read ends 3 residues shy of where the CDR3 ends; the end is completed using the germline J gene. The germline CDR1 and CDR2 sequences are DFQATT and SNEGSKA (reference sequence). There are 15 residues in the CDR3. V lost 5 bases and J 4 bases, leaving 20 bases between the germline ends.

This clone showed up many times. The read is 3 residues too short to cover the CDR3 end, so that end is filled in from the germline J gene. The chain recombines TRBV18 with TRBJ1-2, with D possibly TRBD1 on 5 matching bases. Germline CDR1 KGHSH, CDR2 LQKENI. The V end was cut by 5 bases, the J end by 2 bases, with 9 bases between. The CDR3 length is 13 residues. The CDR3 bases that were read are TGTGCCAGCTCATCGAACAGGAACTATGGC. Protein product: CASSSNRNYG. The CDR3 in its entirety is CASSSNRNYGYTF.

This clone was observed a few times. The read terminates 3 residues ahead of where the CDR3 ends, so the germline J gene completes it. The V call is TRBV5-1, the J call TRBJ2-7, with D perhaps matching TRBD1 (6 bases). Trimming shortened V by 4 bases and J by 2 bases, and 19 bases separated the two germline ends. CDR1 is SGHRS, CDR2 YFSETQ, per germline. This CDR3 comprises 16 residues. The sequenced CDR3 bases are TGCGCCAGCAGCCCGCTCACCGGGACAAGGGCCTACGAG. The encoded protein is CASSPLTGTRAYE. The CDR3, in full, reads CASSPLTGTRAYEQYF.

Worth noting for this clone: The read stops 3 residues short of the end of the CDR3; the missing end is completed from the germline J gene. The V gene is TRBV29-1, the J gene TRBJ2-3; D gene uncertain. Trimming cost V 7 bases and J 1 base, with 3 bases left between them. Germline CDR1 is SQVTM and CDR2 is ANQGSEA. This CDR3 region has 10 residues. The CDR3 here is CSAGTDTQYF. Incomplete CDR3 DNA: TGCAGCGCCGGCACAGATACG.

A remark on this clone: Coverage ceases 3 residues before the CDR3 finishes, and the germline J gene fills in the end. The chain employs TRBV19 and TRBJ1-3, with TRBD1 as a possible D gene (5 bases). Trimming shortened V by 4 bases and J by 0 bases, and 7 bases separated the two germline ends. Germline CDR1 is LNHDA and CDR2 is SQIVND (reference sequence). This CDR3 has 14 residues. The DNA read from the CDR3 is TGTGCCAGTAGTAGTCAGGGCTCTGGAAACACC. Its translation is CASSSQGSGNT. The whole CDR3 sequence is CASSSQGSGNTIYF.

This clone was seen at least ten times. Read sequence stops 3 residues before the CDR3 end, and the germline J gene provides the missing end. The rearrangement joins TRBV12-3 or TRBV12-4 to TRBJ2-5; TRBD1 matches 7 bases. V was clipped by 8 bases and J by 2 bases; unmatched bases: 5. CDR3 length: 13 residues. The sequenced CDR3 bases are TGTGCCAGCGGACAGGACGTTCAAGAGACC. This encodes CASGQDVQET. The entire CDR3 protein is CASGQDVQETQYF.

This clone was found a few times. The CDR3 extends 3 residues past the end of the read, so its final part is completed from the germline J gene. The chain joins TRBV19 to TRBJ1-1, with 8 bases lining up with TRBD1. V was pared by 5 bases and J by 0 bases, with 17 bases of the junction left unmatched. This CDR3 contains 19 residues. CDR1 and CDR2 (germline): LNHDA, SQIVND (reference sequence). Partial CDR3 DNA: TGTGCCAGTAGTCGGTGGGGAGCAGGGGGCGCCACGGTGAACACTGAA. It is translated as CASSRWGAGGATVNTE. The full CDR3 protein is CASSRWGAGGATVNTEAFF. The full variable domain, rest sourced from reference TRBV19 and TRBJ1-1, is DGGITQSPKYLFRKEGQNVTLSCEQNLNHDAMYWYRQDPGQGLRLIYYSQIVNDFQKGDIAEGYSVSREKKESFPLTVTSAQKNPTAFYLCASSRWGAGGATVNTEAFFGQGTRLTVV.

This clone was detected ten times or more. From the germline J gene comes the end of the CDR3, since the read stops 3 residues before it. The rearrangement joins TRBV19 to TRBJ1-1, with D maybe TRBD1 (5 bases). The length of the CDR3 is 15 residues. The germline CDR1 and CDR2 sequences are LNHDA and SQIVND (reference sequence). V was clipped by 4 bases and J by 2 bases, with 14 bases between them. CDR3 sequence: CASSRGDATNTEAFF. CDR3 bases read: TGTGCCAGTAGTAGGGGGGACGCTACCAACACTGAA.

This clone was found a few times. The CDR3 goes on 3 residues after the read ends, and that part is filled in from the germline J gene. The rearrangement uses TRBV5-1 and TRBJ2-7; perhaps TRBD2 as D (6 bases). Germline CDR1 reads SGHRS; CDR2 reads YFSETQ. V was cut by 4 bases and J by 5 bases, with 19 bases left in between. The CDR3 covers 15 residues. The sequenced part of the CDR3 DNA is TGCGCCAGCAGCCCGGGGACTCTGGGGAGCCACGAG. This encodes CASSPGTLGSHE. The full-length CDR3 reads as CASSPGTLGSHEQYF.

This clone was seen at least ten times. The read ends 3 residues before the CDR3 terminus; that terminus is restored from the germline J gene. V gene TRBV7-2 combines with J gene TRBJ2-7; TRBD1 aligns across 11 bases. Trimming at V came to 3 bases and at J to 5 bases, leaving 6 bases not matched to a gene. Germline V gene data show CDR1 as SGHTA and CDR2 as FQGNSA. The CDR3 has 15 residues. CDR3 amino acids: CASSFSGQGANEQYF. The part of the CDR3 DNA that was read is TGTGCCAGCAGCTTCAGTGGACAGGGGGCGAACGAG.

Points on this clone: The CDR3 goes on 3 residues after the read ends, and that part is filled in from the germline J gene. The chain has TRBV30 and TRBJ2-7; a weak D match, TRBD1 (6 bases). Deletions cut 2 bases from V and 0 bases from J, with 8 bases between. From germline, CDR1 is GTSNPN and CDR2 SVGIG (reference sequence). This CDR3 region has 13 residues. This chain's CDR3 is CAWSTGSSYEQYF. The CDR3 bases that were read are TGTGCCTGGAGTACAGGGAGCTCCTACGAG.

The sample holds many counts of this clone. The CDR3 is cut off 3 residues early in the read; its end comes from the germline J gene. The chain carries TRBV5-1 and TRBJ2-3; 9 bases match TRBD2. V dropped 2 bases and J dropped 6; count of bases not matched to a gene: 13. The CDR3 extends over 17 amino acids. CDR1 and CDR2 from the germline V gene are SGHRS and YFSETQ. This chain's CDR3 is CASSFGARRGGEDTQYF. Incomplete CDR3 DNA: TGCGCCAGCAGCTTTGGGGCCCGGCGGGGGGGCGAGGATACG.

Regarding this clone: The read ends 3 residues before the CDR3 terminus; that terminus is restored from the germline J gene. V gene TRBV5-1 combines with J gene TRBJ2-1; 7 bases map to TRBD1. The germline gives CDR1 SGHRS, CDR2 YFSETQ. This CDR3 spans 14 amino acids. Trimming took 5 bases from V and 9 from J; bases not matched to a gene: 11. Incomplete CDR3 DNA: TGCGCCAGCAGGAGACAGGGTGTTGAGGGTGAG. Residues: CASRRQGVEGE. The complete CDR3 reads CASRRQGVEGEQFF.

This clone was seen repeatedly, ten times or more. CDR3 DNA, as far as it was read: TGCGCCAGCCGCGAACTAGCGGGGGATCGAGAGACC. The encoded protein is CASRELAGDRET. The entire CDR3 protein is CASRELAGDRETQYF. The V and J genes are TRBV5-1 and TRBJ2-5, with 11 bases identical to TRBD2. Coverage ceases 3 residues before the CDR3 finishes, and the germline J gene fills in the end. This CDR3 contains 15 residues. Germline loops: CDR1 SGHRS, CDR2 YFSETQ. J gave up 4 bases and V 7 bases, and 9 bases lay outside the gene matches.

There are many counts of this clone. The CDR3 goes on 3 residues after the read ends, and that part is filled in from the germline J gene. The genes are TRBV20-1 and TRBJ2-7; the D gene is possibly TRBD1 (6 bases). CDR1 is DFQATT and CDR2 is SNEGSKA in the germline V gene (reference sequence). Trimming took off 3 bases at V and 2 bases at J, with 11 bases between the two ends. This CDR3 is 13 amino acids long. CDR3 DNA, as far as it was read: TGCAGTGCTAGGACAGGATTAGCCTACGAG. Its protein product is CSARTGLAYE. The CDR3 in its entirety is CSARTGLAYEQYF.